Listed below are T cell receptor beta chains from one sample, sequenced in a study of cytomegalovirus exposure and HLA in healthy donors. Sequencing used immunoSEQ multiplex PCR; TCRdb keeps in-frame clones, though not all of them. The sample table sets out tens of thousands of clones. The sample comprised PBMCs. All receptors derive from a male donor in good health and CMV-seronegative. The CDR3 runs from the conserved cysteine through the conserved F or W. Each record gives: V gene, CDR3 protein.

>TRBV19
CASRRSSGVAKNIQYF
>TRBV6-5
CASRGQGAYGYTF
>TRBV30
CAYGATNEKLFF
>TRBV29-1
CSVPRLAGSTDTQYF
>TRBV10-3
CAISESGHLSEAFF
>TRBV6-5
CASRRGQGAAYEQYF
>TRBV7-9
CASSLVIRGTSGNSYEQYF
>TRBV2
CASSEARLSYEQYF
>TRBV7-8
CASSLQIPTGELFF
>TRBV9
CASSLQGKEDTIYF
>TRBV6-1
CASSNNGGPETQYF
>TRBV5-4
CASRDGQYGELFF